This T cell receptor beta chain was sequenced in a study of blood T cells in healthy people across ages. Study-wide findings and caveats: Across samples, TCR beta diversity tracked strongly with naive T cell percentage.

Alongside a J-beta primer mix, a sample-barcoded 5' primer served in a second PCR lasting about 7 to 11 cycles. TCRdb ran MiXCR on the 5' RACE reads and lists one entry per CDR3 protein. The sample has hundreds of thousands of distinct CDR3 sequences, 56% seen once. This clonotype was seen more than once but under ten times. Its antigen is not identified. The CDR3 runs to 16 residues. Per germline, CDR1 DFQATT and CDR2 SNEGSKA (reference sequence). Trimming took 6 bases from V and 6 from J, leaving 27 bases between them. Material: blood. This receptor was identified in a man between 40 and 49 years old in good health. The rearrangement joins TRBV20-1 to TRBJ2-7; tentative D call: TRBD2 (6 bases). The CDR3 coding sequence is TGCAGTGCCCGCCCCCTACTAGCACCGAATTTTGGCGAGCAGTACTTC. Amino acid sequence: CSARPLLAPNFGEQYF.